This T cell receptor beta chain derives from a study of shared clonotypes between healthy human individuals. Study-level background: The donors, a couple of women and three men, were aged 18 to 49.

A remark on this clone: What it binds is not known.

The germline V gene encodes CDR1 SNHLY and CDR2 FYNNEI. This CDR3 contains 13 residues. Trimming stripped 6 bases from V and 9 bases from J, with 16 bases between. Broader study findings: Some clonotypes were shared by all four sorted-subset donors, while others were not shared. The non-shared ones had lower generation probabilities than the shared ones. Only blood was sampled; tissue repertoires likely differ.

TCRdb's copy holds only in-frame clones and misses some; the assay was immunoSEQ multiplex PCR. The top ten hold 0.37% of the sample, which has 2 million to 2.5 million clones, less than 95% seen once. This clonotype was obtained from a man aged 18 to 30 in good health. Some clones in this sample may be carry-over from other donors' samples. The chain joins TRBV2 to TRBJ2-3; D possibly matches TRBD1 or TRBD2 (5 bases each). Sequencing used naive CD4+ T cells from PBMCs. The subset was: CD45RA+ positively selected. CDR3 loop: CASSGDRRDTQYF. CDR3 in DNA: TGTGCCAGCAGCGGGGACCGTAGGGACACGCAGTATTTT.